Below, 30 T cell receptor beta chains from the same sample are listed, as sequenced in a study of control samples from healthy donors and cancer patients. Sequenced by immunoSEQ multiplex PCR; TCRdb stores in-frame clones only, minus some. The sample lists roughly 140,000 clones, about 93% occurring once. Source material: blood. The source of these receptors is a man aged 50-59 years in good health.

The rearrangement links TRBV5-1 to TRBJ1-2, with 7 bases aligning to TRBD1. Germline values: CDR1 SGHRS, CDR2 YFSETQ. There are 15 residues in the CDR3. Losses at the gene ends were 1 base for V and 5 bases for J; bases not matched to a gene: 8. The chain's CDR3 is CASSLTGTEFYGYTF. CDR3 nucleotides: TGCGCCAGCAGCTTGACCGGGACAGAGTTTTATGGCTACACCTTC.

V is TRBV7-2 and J is TRBJ2-1, with 7 bases lining up with TRBD2. CDR1 and CDR2 from the germline V gene are SGHTA and FQGNSA. J lost 0 bases, V lost 6 bases, and 8 bases had no gene match. This CDR3 contains 16 residues. CDR3 loop: CASRNTGTTSYNEQFF. The DNA of the CDR3 is TGTGCCAGCAGGAACACCGGGACTACCTCCTACAATGAGCAGTTCTTC.

This sequence joins TRBV3-1 (or the pseudogene TRBV3-2) and TRBJ2-3, with 8 bases fitting TRBD2. Germline V gives CDR1 LGHDT, CDR2 YNNKEL (reference sequence). After removal of 5 bases from V and 6 bases from J, the junction contained 13 bases not matched to a gene. This CDR3 contains 16 residues. The CDR3: CASSMPASGSRDTQYF. In nucleotides, the CDR3 is TGTGCCAGCAGCATGCCCGCCAGCGGGAGCAGGGATACGCAGTATTTT.

The genes are TRBV2 and TRBJ1-1; 7 bases agree with TRBD1. The V gene's germline CDR1 is SNHLY and CDR2 FYNNEI. This CDR3 has 13 amino acids. J gave up 6 bases and V 9 bases, and 10 bases lay outside the gene matches. CDR3 in amino acids: CASKWKGAAEAFF. As DNA, the CDR3 is TGTGCCAGTAAGTGGAAGGGGGCGGCTGAAGCTTTCTTT.

This chain joins TRBV20-1 and TRBJ1-2; D is unclear. The CDR3 runs to 11 residues. CDR1 DFQATT and CDR2 SNEGSKA come from the germline V gene (reference sequence). The V end was cut by 6 bases, the J end by 8 bases, with 13 bases between. The CDR3 nucleotides are TGCAGTGCCCGACCGTCTTCAGGCTACACCTTC. This sequence encodes CSARPSSGYTF.

The chain combines TRBV10-1 with TRBJ1-1; D gene ambiguous. Germline CDR1 WNHNN, CDR2 SYGVQD (reference sequence). This CDR3 comprises 14 residues. V was shortened by 8 bases and J by 8 bases, with 21 bases between the two germline ends. The CDR3 DNA follows: TGCGCCAGCGCGGAGGGCGGACTGAAGCAAGAAGCTTTCTTT. As protein: CASAEGGLKQEAFF.

The rearrangement joins TRBV6-5 to TRBJ2-5, with D tentatively TRBD2 (6 bases). Germline CDR1 is MNHEY and CDR2 is SVGAGI. The CDR3 is 16 residues long. With 2 bases removed from V and 1 base from J, the gap between germline ends came to 14 bases. The CDR3 here is CASSYRWRGGQETQYF. In DNA form, the CDR3 reads TGTGCCAGCAGTTACCGGTGGAGGGGAGGCCAAGAGACCCAGTACTTC.

This clone occurred once. The V gene is TRBV28, the J gene TRBJ2-1; TRBD1 matches at 7 bases. Germline CDR1 MDHEN, CDR2 SYDVKM. J gave up 4 bases and V 6 bases, and 3 bases lay outside the gene matches. This CDR3 contains 13 residues. Here the CDR3 reads CASRGDSYNEQFF. The CDR3 region has the DNA TGTGCCAGCAGGGGGGACAGTTACAATGAGCAGTTCTTC.

The chain combines TRBV7-9 with TRBJ2-1; 7 nucleotides agree with TRBD2. The V segment lost 3 bases and the J segment 5 bases; nucleotides outside the gene matches: 4. The CDR3 runs to 14 residues. Per the germline V gene, CDR1 is SEHNR and CDR2 is FQNEAQ (reference sequence). The chain's CDR3 is CASSLMAGDNEQFF. CDR3 nucleotide sequence: TGTGCCAGCAGCTTGATGGCGGGGGACAATGAGCAGTTCTTC.

The J gene is TRBJ2-7, the V gene TRBV28, with D possibly matching TRBD1 (6 bases). Deletions cut 3 bases from V and 3 bases from J, with 18 bases between. This CDR3 comprises 16 residues. Germline assignment: CDR1 MDHEN and CDR2 SYDVKM. This chain's CDR3 is CASSFTTWTADYEQYF. DNA for the CDR3: TGTGCCAGCAGTTTCACAACATGGACAGCAGACTACGAGCAGTACTTC.

The chain uses TRBV5-3 and TRBJ2-7, with 10 nucleotides matching TRBD1. TRBV5-3 belongs to the ORF category, with a function that is uncertain. After removal of 3 bases from V and 4 bases from J, the junction contained 4 bases not matched to a gene. CDR3 size: 14 residues. CDR3 nucleotides: TGTGCCAGAAGCTCCCGGGACAGGGGTTACGAGCAGTACTTC. Encoded protein: CARSSRDRGYEQYF.

This chain uses TRBV20-1 with TRBJ2-1; D ambiguous. Between the trimmed V and J ends, which lost 3 bases and 7 bases, there was a span of 7 bases. The CDR3 is 11 residues long. Germline values: CDR1 DFQATT, CDR2 SNEGSKA (reference sequence). The CDR3 DNA follows: TGCAGTGCTAGCCCCCTAAATGAGCAGTTCTTC. Protein: CSASPLNEQFF.

CDR3 amino acids: CSVAGANQPQHF. As DNA, the CDR3 is TGCAGCGTTGCTGGGGCCAATCAGCCCCAGCATTTT. V is TRBV29-1 and J is TRBJ1-5; a possible D gene is TRBD1 (5 bases). The CDR3 sequence is 12 residues long. Germline values: CDR1 SQVTM, CDR2 ANQGSEA. V was clipped by 4 bases and J by 3 bases, with 7 bases between them.

V gene TRBV29-1 combines with J gene TRBJ2-1, with 7 nucleotides matching TRBD2. Germline V gene lookup returns CDR1 SQVTM and CDR2 ANQGSEA. The CDR3 loop spans 15 amino acids. V lost 7 bases, J lost 0 bases, and 9 bases stayed unmatched. Here the CDR3 reads CSAISGDYSYNEQFF. The CDR3 nucleotides read TGCAGCGCTATTTCTGGGGACTACTCCTACAATGAGCAGTTCTTC.

The chain combines TRBV2 with TRBJ2-7, with 10 bases fitting TRBD2. V dropped 6 bases and J dropped 4; count of bases not matched to a gene: 6. The CDR3 totals 14 residues. Germline lookup yields CDR1 SNHLY and CDR2 FYNNEI. As DNA, the CDR3 is TGTGCCAGCAGGGCCACTAGCGGGAAGTACGAGCAGTACTTC. Its protein product is CASRATSGKYEQYF.

The rearrangement links TRBV4-1 to TRBJ2-1; 8 nucleotides match TRBD2. J gave up 6 bases and V 3 bases, and 10 bases lay outside the gene matches. The CDR3 spans 16 residues. The V gene's germline CDR1 is MGHRA and CDR2 YSYEKL. The CDR3 here is CASSQARTSRGNEQFF. CDR3 DNA sequence: TGCGCCAGCAGCCAGGCCCGGACTAGCCGTGGCAATGAGCAGTTCTTC.

The rearrangement links TRBV5-1 to TRBJ2-3; a weak D match, TRBD1 (5 bases). Germline V gene sequence: CDR1 SGHRS, CDR2 YFSETQ. V was trimmed by 0 bases and J by 3 bases, leaving 11 bases between them. This CDR3 comprises 15 residues. In DNA form, the CDR3 reads TGCGCCAGCAGCTTGGATGGCCCAGGGACAGATACGCAGTATTTT. It encodes CASSLDGPGTDTQYF.

The V and J genes are TRBV5-6 and TRBJ1-2, with a possible D match to TRBD1 (5 bases). V shed 9 bases and J shed 0 bases, with 18 bases lying between them. The CDR3 has 15 residues. Germline CDR1 and CDR2: SGHDT and YYEEEE. CDR3: CATRPRTHPNYGYTF. The DNA of the CDR3 is TGTGCCACTCGTCCCCGGACACATCCTAACTATGGCTACACCTTC.

The gene calls are TRBV6-5 and TRBJ1-6, with D uncertain. CDR1 is MNHEY and CDR2 is SVGAGI in the germline V gene. The CDR3 covers 16 residues. Between the trimmed V and J ends, which lost 2 bases and 0 bases, there was a span of 8 bases. CDR3 region: CASSYRAASYNSPLHF. In nucleotides, the CDR3 is TGTGCCAGCAGTTACAGGGCGGCCTCCTATAATTCACCCCTCCACTTT.

The chain uses TRBV30 and TRBJ2-5; D is perhaps TRBD2 (5 bases). Germline V CDR1 and CDR2: GTSNPN, SVGIG (reference sequence). V was clipped by 3 bases and J by 4 bases, with 18 bases between them. The CDR3 is made up of 15 amino acids. The CDR3 DNA sequence: TGTGCCTGGAGCCTTAGGGTCGGGGTTTCAGAGACCCAGTACTTC. The encoded protein is CAWSLRVGVSETQYF.

The V gene is TRBV27, the J gene TRBJ2-2, with TRBD2 matching 7 bases. The CDR3 contains 16 residues. With V trimmed by 5 bases and J by 4 bases, 10 bases remained unmatched. The germline gives CDR1 MNHEY, CDR2 SMNVEV (reference sequence). The CDR3 sequence is CASSAPQRDSTGELFF. The CDR3 bases are TGTGCCAGCAGTGCTCCGCAGCGGGATAGCACCGGGGAGCTGTTTTTT.

The V gene is TRBV6-5, the J gene TRBJ2-1, with 8 bases that match TRBD1. Trimming removed 7 bases from V and 1 base from J; junction bases left unmatched: 3. Germline CDR1 MNHEY, CDR2 SVGAGI. The CDR3 is 14 residues long. The CDR3 sequence: CASKTGESYNEQFF. CDR3 bases: TGTGCCAGCAAGACAGGGGAGTCCTACAATGAGCAGTTCTTC.

CDR3 nucleotide sequence: TGTGCCAGCAGCTTAGAACAGGGGCGCGGGGAGCTGTTTTTT. The encoded protein is CASSLEQGRGELFF. The J gene is TRBJ2-2, the V gene TRBV7-6; 7 bases match TRBD1. Trimming took 1 base from V and 7 from J; bases not matched to a gene: 3. Per germline, CDR1 SGHVS and CDR2 FNYEAQ. The CDR3 is 14 residues long. Full variable domain (outside the CDR3, taken from reference TRBV7-6 and TRBJ2-2): GAGVSQSPRYKVTKRGQDVALRCDPISGHVSLYWYRQALGQGPEFLTYFNYEAQQDKSGLPNDRFSAERPEGSISTLTIQRTEQRDSAMYRCASSLEQGRGELFFGEGSRLTVL.

The genes are TRBV23-1 and TRBJ1-5, with 9 bases fitting TRBD1. TRBV23-1 is an ORF; its function is uncertain. After removal of 2 bases from V and 0 bases from J, the junction contained 8 bases not matched to a gene. This CDR3 region has 18 residues. The CDR3 DNA reads TGCGCCAGCAGTCAAACTTTAAGACAGGGGGATAGCAATCAGCCCCAGCATTTT. Its protein product is CASSQTLRQGDSNQPQHF.

The gene calls are TRBV10-3 and TRBJ1-1, with D possibly matching TRBD1 (6 bases). In germline, CDR1 is ENHRY, CDR2 SYGVKD. This CDR3 is 13 amino acids long. The V end was cut by 8 bases, the J end by 6 bases, with 16 bases between. The CDR3 DNA sequence: TGTGCCATCGGACCAGCCGGGACATCTGAAGCTTTCTTT. Translated: CAIGPAGTSEAFF.

This clone was counted between two and nine times. The chain employs TRBV6-5 and TRBJ2-7; D may correspond to TRBD1 or TRBD2 (5 bases each). Germline V gives CDR1 MNHEY, CDR2 SVGAGI. V was pared by 6 bases and J by 0 bases, with 15 bases between. The CDR3 has 15 residues. This CDR3 reads CASRAGTQSSYEQYF. CDR3 DNA: TGTGCCAGCAGAGCCGGGACCCAGAGCTCCTACGAGCAGTACTTC.

This chain connects TRBV7-3 to TRBJ2-1; 9 positions match TRBD1. The CDR3 covers 15 residues. With V trimmed by 5 bases and J by 4 bases, 6 bases remained unmatched. Germline V lookup: CDR1 SGHTA, CDR2 FQGTGA. CDR3 DNA sequence: TGTGCCAGCAGCCTACAGGGGGCGCAGTACAATGAGCAGTTCTTC. This translates into CASSLQGAQYNEQFF.

V and J are TRBV2 and TRBJ1-5; 7 nucleotides line up with TRBD1. The CDR3 length is 14 residues. J gave up 7 bases and V 4 bases, and 7 bases lay outside the gene matches. The germline CDR1 and CDR2 sequences are SNHLY and FYNNEI. The CDR3 region is CASSGQGISQPQHF. The DNA for the CDR3 is TGTGCCAGCAGTGGACAGGGTATATCCCAGCCCCAGCATTTT.

CDR3 DNA: TGTGCCAGCAGCTCAAGGACTAGCGGGAGGGCCTACGAGCAGTACTTC. Translating gives CASSSRTSGRAYEQYF. The chain employs TRBV11-2 and TRBJ2-7; 15 bases match TRBD2. CDR1 is SGHAT and CDR2 is FQNNGV in the germline V gene. The CDR3 runs to 16 residues. J lost 2 bases, V lost 4 bases, and 3 bases had no gene match. Together with reference TRBV11-2 and TRBJ2-7, the CDR3 gives the full variable domain: EAGVAQSPRYKIIEKRQSVAFWCNPISGHATLYWYQQILGQGPKLLIQFQNNGVVDDSQLPKDRFSAERLKGVDSTLKIQPAKLEDSAVYLCASSSRTSGRAYEQYFGPGTRLTVT.

The chain carries TRBV6-2 or TRBV6-3 and TRBJ2-7; 13 nucleotides line up with TRBD2. V dropped 4 bases and J dropped 4; count of bases not matched to a gene: 13. Germline CDR1 reads MNHEY; CDR2 reads SVGEGT. The CDR3 runs to 18 residues. This CDR3 is CASSSQNPGLAGVYEQYF. CDR3 coding DNA: TGTGCCAGCAGTTCCCAAAACCCCGGACTAGCGGGAGTGTACGAGCAGTACTTC.